The present T cell receptor beta chain was sequenced within a study of T cells expressing NK-cell markers. Study context: The study sequenced eight donors, seven HCMV-seropositive and one seronegative.

Generation of TCR beta cDNA was performed by 5'RACE template switching incorporating UMIs. One entry per CDR3 protein, without DNA, is what TCRdb gives after re-calling the 5' RACE reads. The sample yields roughly 160,000 distinct CDR3 sequences, of which the top ten take up roughly 18%. As for this clonotype: What it recognizes is unknown.

Findings of the study overall: Roughly six of the donors carried dominant NKG2C+ clonotypes that took up roughly 1.0-7.0% of their CD8+ T cells.

Germline loops: CDR1 SGHRS, CDR2 YFSETQ. CDR3 size: 17 residues. The TCR originated in a woman aged 18-70 years in good health. The genes are TRBV5-1 and TRBJ1-1; the TCRdb call, TRBD1, lacks DNA for checking. The sample consisted of blood T cells: a sorted CD56 or NKG2C T cell subset, CD4+ or CD8+ T cells, or bulk PBMC T cells (not recorded which). The CDR3: CASSLEAGGTRNTEAFF.